This T cell receptor beta chain comes out of a study of cytomegalovirus exposure and HLA in healthy donors. Study-wide context: Earlier work reported 95 million to 130 million unique TCR beta sequences from 150 million to 200 million T cells.

Both 60 Vbeta primers and 13 Jbeta primers went into the PCR. Method: immunoSEQ multiplex PCR; TCRdb's copy keeps in-frame clones and lacks some. The sample shows more than 95,000 clones, about three quarters of them seen only once. Study findings and constraints: The majority of CMV-associated TCR beta chains were reported as apparently HLA-restricted in a later analysis. There were 150 to 200 TCR beta chains listed as cytomegalovirus-associated.

Notes on this clone: Its target is not known.

Trimming took off 4 bases at V and 3 bases at J, with 5 bases between the two ends. The CDR3 extends over 11 amino acids. CDR1 and CDR2 from the germline V gene are SGHTS and YDEGEE. The sequenced sample consisted of PBMCs. This TCR was recovered from a woman in her thirties in good health and CMV-seronegative. V and J are TRBV5-8 and TRBJ2-7; no definite D call. Written as DNA, the CDR3 is TGTGCCAGCAGCCCAGACTACGAGCAGTACTTC. Protein sequence: CASSPDYEQYF.